The 10 T cell receptor beta chains presented below share a single source sample, sequenced in a study of cytomegalovirus exposure and HLA in healthy donors. The method was immunoSEQ multiplex PCR; TCRdb's version includes in-frame clones alone and lacks a portion of them. The repertoire holds tens of thousands of clones, with nearly 95% as singletons. The specimen sequenced was PBMCs. The origin of the receptors is a woman aged 18-35 years in good health and CMV-seronegative.

The CDR3 region has the DNA TGTGCCAGCCTTCGACAGGGTAATGAAAAACTGTTTTTT. This sequence encodes CASLRQGNEKLFF. The rearrangement uses TRBV2 and TRBJ1-4, with TRBD1 identical over 7 bases. Germline trimming cut 8 bases from V and 4 bases from J; bases unmatched to any gene: 4. Germline V gene data show CDR1 as SNHLY and CDR2 as FYNNEI. The CDR3 consists of 13 residues.

This chain links TRBV10-3 with TRBJ2-7; D is unresolved. V was cut by 3 bases and J by 0 bases, with 12 bases left in between. The CDR3 totals 15 residues. From germline, CDR1 is ENHRY and CDR2 SYGVKD. In DNA, the CDR3 is TGTGCCATCAGTGATCCTACAGAGATCTCCTACGAGCAGTACTTC. It translates to CAISDPTEISYEQYF.

The chain couples TRBV19 to TRBJ2-1; D might be TRBD2 (6 bases). The ends were cut back, 6 bases at V and 6 bases at J, with 21 bases in the middle. Germline CDR1 and CDR2: LNHDA and SQIVND (reference sequence). The CDR3 length is 16 residues. CDR3 in amino acids: CASSLTSVRGGNEQFF. The DNA of the CDR3 is TGTGCCAGTAGCCTCACCTCTGTACGGGGAGGCAATGAGCAGTTCTTC.

V usage is TRBV21-1 and J usage is TRBJ2-7; the table gives TRBD1 as D, unverified against the DNA. TRBV21-1 corresponds to a pseudogene. The CDR3 runs to 18 residues. CDR3 protein: CASLKVGANVASFYEQYF. The DNA for the CDR3 is TGTGCCAGCTTGAAGGTAGGGGCAAACGTAGCTTCCTTCTACGAGCAGTACTTC.

The chain uses TRBV5-4 and TRBJ2-7; 7 bases fit TRBD1. Per germline, CDR1 SGHNT and CDR2 YYREEE (reference sequence). V lost 4 bases, J lost 5 bases, and 6 bases stayed unmatched. This CDR3 region has 13 residues. The CDR3 protein is CASSRKGADEQYF. Written as DNA, the CDR3 is TGTGCCAGCAGCCGTAAGGGGGCCGACGAGCAGTACTTC.

V is TRBV5-6 and J is TRBJ2-3; D is unclear. V lost 4 bases and J 1 base, leaving 10 bases between the germline ends. Germline CDR1 is SGHDT and CDR2 is YYEEEE. This CDR3 is 14 amino acids long. CDR3 bases: TGTGCCAGCAGCCCGAGAGAGGGCACAGATACGCAGTATTTT. Residues: CASSPREGTDTQYF.

CDR3 nucleotides: TGCGCCAGCAGCCAAGGGTTCCTAGCGGGAGATATAGAGACCCAGTACTTC. It translates to CASSQGFLAGDIETQYF. The V call is TRBV4-1, the J call TRBJ2-5; 10 bases line up with TRBD2. The CDR3 extends over 17 amino acids. CDR1 and CDR2 (germline): MGHRA, YSYEKL. The V and J ends lost 1 base and 4 bases, in that order; junction bases with no gene match: 9.

The gene calls are TRBV5-4 and TRBJ2-7; D possibly corresponds to TRBD2 (5 bases). Germline CDR1 and CDR2: SGHNT and YYREEE (reference sequence). This CDR3 has 14 amino acids. Trimming removed 0 bases from V and 3 bases from J, with 10 bases in between. The CDR3 region has the DNA TGTGCCAGCAGCTTGGGAGTGGGAGTCTACGAGCAGTACTTC. Protein product: CASSLGVGVYEQYF.

The V gene is TRBV7-9, the J gene TRBJ2-2; 10 positions agree with TRBD1. The length of the CDR3 is 13 residues. The V gene's germline CDR1 is SEHNR and CDR2 FQNEAQ (reference sequence). Losses at the gene ends were 11 bases for V and 4 bases for J; bases not matched to a gene: 4. Here the CDR3 DNA reads TGTGCCTCCCGGACAGGGGGCACCGGGGAGCTGTTTTTT. Its protein product is CASRTGGTGELFF.

CDR3 region: CASRRTSGAYEQYF. CDR3 in DNA: TGTGCCAGTAGACGGACTAGCGGAGCCTACGAGCAGTACTTC. The chain has TRBV19 and TRBJ2-7; 10 bases are a match to TRBD2. This CDR3 has 14 amino acids. V lost 6 bases to trimming and J lost 2 bases; unmatched junction nucleotides: 4. Germline V lookup: CDR1 LNHDA, CDR2 SQIVND (reference sequence). Combining the CDR3 with reference TRBV19 and TRBJ2-7 gives the whole variable domain DGGITQSPKYLFRKEGQNVTLSCEQNLNHDAMYWYRQDPGQGLRLIYYSQIVNDFQKGDIAEGYSVSREKKESFPLTVTSAQKNPTAFYLCASRRTSGAYEQYFGPGTRLTVT.